The rows below give T cell receptor beta chains drawn from one sample of a study of blood T cell repertoires in COVID-19. Sequenced by immunoSEQ multiplex PCR; TCRdb stores in-frame clones only, minus some. The sample records approximately 130,000 clones, 85% to 90% being singletons. Material for sequencing was peripheral blood. The receptors stem from a human donor in a cohort sampled during active COVID-19. CDR3s include the opening cysteine and the closing phenylalanine or tryptophan. Fields, in order: CDR3 protein, V gene, CDR3 length, D gene, J gene. A D gene is named only where the DNA matches it firmly.

CDR3 protein: CASSKVTGTGGLEQYF
V gene: TRBV5-5
CDR3 length: 16
D gene: TRBD1
J gene: TRBJ2-7

CDR3 protein: CASSLQRGGLNEQFF
V gene: TRBV3-1/TRBV3-2
CDR3 length: 15
D gene: TRBD2
J gene: TRBJ2-1

CDR3 protein: CASSFQGRRGRADTQYF
V gene: TRBV5-4
CDR3 length: 17
D gene: TRBD2
J gene: TRBJ2-3

CDR3 protein: CASSPTWDSGQPQHF
V gene: TRBV3-1/TRBV3-2
CDR3 length: 15
D gene: TRBD1
J gene: TRBJ1-5

CDR3 protein: CASSRYEQYF
V gene: TRBV6-2/TRBV6-3
CDR3 length: 10
D gene: -
J gene: TRBJ2-7

CDR3 protein: CASSPGLDPSETQYF
V gene: TRBV3-1/TRBV3-2
CDR3 length: 15
D gene: TRBD2
J gene: TRBJ2-5

CDR3 protein: CASSGPRQGASDTQYF
V gene: TRBV6-1
CDR3 length: 16
D gene: TRBD1
J gene: TRBJ2-3

CDR3 protein: CASSLTGMNTEAFF
V gene: TRBV7-9
CDR3 length: 14
D gene: -
J gene: TRBJ1-1

CDR3 protein: CASSLSDTAREQYF
V gene: TRBV5-6
CDR3 length: 14
D gene: -
J gene: TRBJ2-7

CDR3 protein: CASRTGSSYNEQFF
V gene: TRBV27
CDR3 length: 14
D gene: -
J gene: TRBJ2-1

CDR3 protein: CASSFPPYNEQFF
V gene: TRBV27
CDR3 length: 13
D gene: -
J gene: TRBJ2-1

CDR3 protein: CASSFGLAGNTGELFF
V gene: TRBV5-4
CDR3 length: 16
D gene: TRBD2
J gene: TRBJ2-2

CDR3 protein: CASSPRGGHEQYF
V gene: TRBV18
CDR3 length: 13
D gene: -
J gene: TRBJ2-7

CDR3 protein: CASSPGTGMVLEDTF
V gene: TRBV7-2
CDR3 length: 15
D gene: TRBD1
J gene: TRBJ1-2

CDR3 protein: CASSLDGGGSAYGYTF
V gene: TRBV7-2
CDR3 length: 16
D gene: -
J gene: TRBJ1-2

CDR3 protein: CASRDWRGTEAFF
V gene: TRBV6-5
CDR3 length: 13
D gene: -
J gene: TRBJ1-1

CDR3 protein: CASRLTGLNTEAFF
V gene: TRBV6-5
CDR3 length: 14
D gene: -
J gene: TRBJ1-1

CDR3 protein: CASRGVTEAFF
V gene: TRBV6-6
CDR3 length: 11
D gene: -
J gene: TRBJ1-1

CDR3 protein: CASSDKTGVSRDEQFF
V gene: TRBV6-1
CDR3 length: 16
D gene: TRBD1
J gene: TRBJ2-1

CDR3 protein: CATSVGTGTDTQYF
V gene: TRBV24-1
CDR3 length: 14
D gene: -
J gene: TRBJ2-3

CDR3 protein: CASSAAEGQGALKLFF
V gene: TRBV28
CDR3 length: 16
D gene: TRBD1
J gene: TRBJ1-4

CDR3 protein: CASSPGLADNEQFF
V gene: TRBV7-9
CDR3 length: 14
D gene: TRBD2
J gene: TRBJ2-1

CDR3 protein: CASSQLQGASYNEQFF
V gene: TRBV18
CDR3 length: 16
D gene: TRBD1
J gene: TRBJ2-1